A single sample is the source of the 24 T cell receptor beta chains below, sequenced in a study of pediatric ulcerative colitis. TCRdb keeps only in-frame clones here, not all; method: immunoSEQ multiplex PCR. This sample has approximately 60,000 clones, with 85% to 90% found just once. The specimen was blood. The origin of the receptors is a boy between 10 and 17 years old with severe ulcerative colitis.

A single count supports this clone. At one end, the junction sequence differs from germline, possibly due to a read error. The genes are TRBV5-4 and TRBJ2-1; D uncertain. Germline loops: CDR1 SGHNT, CDR2 YYREEE (reference sequence). The CDR3 is 15 amino acids. CDR3 sequence (DNA): TGTGCCAGCAGTTTGGTGAGCGCCTCCTACAATGAGCAGTTCTTC. Amino acid sequence: CASSLVSASYNEQFF.

This rearrangement joins TRBV19 to TRBJ2-2; the match to TRBD2 covers 7 bases. Germline trimming cut 7 bases from V and 2 bases from J; bases unmatched to any gene: 10. The CDR3 has 16 amino acids. Germline CDR1 is LNHDA and CDR2 is SQIVND (reference sequence). CDR3 DNA sequence: TGTGCCAGTACCTGGGCTAGCGGTACCAACACCGGGGAGCTGTTTTTT. Its protein is CASTWASGTNTGELFF.

CDR3 bases: TGCAGCGTCAACTGGGCGGGAATTCTGGAGACCCAGTACTTC. Protein product: CSVNWAGILETQYF. The chain recombines TRBV29-1 with TRBJ2-5, with D tentatively TRBD2 (6 bases). The V gene's germline CDR1 is SQVTM and CDR2 ANQGSEA. CDR3 length equals 14 residues. V was clipped by 6 bases and J by 5 bases, with 19 bases between them.

This clone was counted only a few times. V is TRBV18 and J is TRBJ1-1; no reliable D call. This CDR3 has 15 residues. V was clipped by 3 bases and J by 1 base, with 12 bases between them. CDR1 KGHSH and CDR2 LQKENI come from the germline V gene. CDR3 in amino acids: CASSPKPQTNTEAFF. CDR3 in DNA: TGTGCCAGCTCACCGAAACCACAAACGAACACTGAAGCTTTCTTT.

A single count supports this clone. The chain couples TRBV11-3 to TRBJ2-7, with D possibly matching TRBD1 (7 bases). The CDR3 totals 14 residues. CDR1 SGHNT and CDR2 YENEEA come from the germline V gene. V was trimmed by 4 bases and J by 7 bases, leaving 17 bases between them. The CDR3 DNA reads as TGTGCCAGCAGCTATGGACTGCCAGGGGGGGAGCAGTACTTC. This gives the protein CASSYGLPGGEQYF.

V gene TRBV7-9 combines with J gene TRBJ1-4; weak D call: TRBD1 (5 bases). The CDR3 contains 16 residues. The V end was cut by 2 bases, the J end by 7 bases, with 17 bases between. CDR1 SEHNR and CDR2 FQNEAQ come from the germline V gene (reference sequence). This CDR3 reads CASSLNVGEFSEKLFF. The CDR3 coding sequence is TGTGCCAGCAGCTTAAATGTAGGGGAATTTAGTGAAAAACTGTTTTTT.

This clone was seen just once. V and J are TRBV21-1 and TRBJ2-7; the D segment call TRBD2 is taken from the table without a DNA check. TRBV21-1 is a listed pseudogene. CDR3 length equals 10 residues. CDR3 residues: CASRIGEQYF. The CDR3 nucleotides read TGTGCCAGCAGAATCGGCGAGCAGTACTTC.

CDR3 sequence (DNA): TGTGCCAGCAGCTCACAGGACAGGGGCGAGCAGTACTTC. Its translation is CASSSQDRGEQYF. The chain recombines TRBV11-2 with TRBJ2-7, with 9 bases lining up with TRBD1. V shed 4 bases and J 6 bases; nucleotides not matched to a gene: 4. There are 13 residues in the CDR3. Germline CDR1 reads SGHAT; CDR2 reads FQNNGV.

The genes are TRBV6-1 and TRBJ1-5, with unresolved D. This CDR3 contains 17 residues. The V gene's germline CDR1 is MNHNS and CDR2 SASEGT. V lost 4 bases, J lost 3 bases, and 19 bases lay in between. The CDR3 sequence is CASSVLLVGSSNQPQHF. CDR3 coding DNA: TGTGCCAGCAGTGTTTTGTTGGTGGGGTCCTCCAATCAGCCCCAGCATTTT.

This clone was seen once. V and J are TRBV5-4 and TRBJ1-1; 8 bases match TRBD1. CDR3 length: 15 residues. Germline loops: CDR1 SGHNT, CDR2 YYREEE (reference sequence). With 3 bases clipped from V and 0 bases from J, the junction kept 4 bases outside the gene matches. This CDR3 is CASSSDRAMNTEAFF. The CDR3, as DNA: TGTGCCAGCAGCTCGGACAGGGCCATGAACACTGAAGCTTTCTTT.

The J gene is TRBJ1-4, the V gene TRBV27; TRBD1 might be the D (5 bases). The CDR3 is 16 amino acids. CDR1 MNHEY and CDR2 SMNVEV come from the germline V gene (reference sequence). Trimming stripped 2 bases from V and 4 bases from J, with 14 bases between. CDR3 DNA sequence: TGTGCCAGCAGTTTAAGTTGGGGGGTCCTTAATGAAAAACTGTTTTTT. It is translated as CASSLSWGVLNEKLFF. Drawing the rest from reference TRBV27 and TRBJ1-4, the complete variable domain is EAQVTQNPRYLITVTGKKLTVTCSQNMNHEYMSWYRQDPGLGLRQIYYSMNVEVTDKGDVPEGYKVSRKEKRNFPLILESPSPNQTSLYFCASSLSWGVLNEKLFFGSGTQLSVL.

The chain carries TRBV27 and TRBJ1-2, with a weak D call TRBD1 (6 bases). This CDR3 has 14 amino acids. Germline V CDR1 and CDR2: MNHEY, SMNVEV (reference sequence). Trimming removed 8 bases from V and 4 bases from J, with 17 bases in between. CDR3: CASGSSTGLYGYTF. CDR3 coding DNA: TGTGCCAGCGGTTCATCGACAGGCCTCTATGGCTACACCTTC.

The chain uses TRBV5-1 and TRBJ1-2, with 7 bases lining up with TRBD1. V was clipped by 7 bases and J by 4 bases; unmatched bases: 10. The CDR3 has 14 residues. CDR1 is SGHRS and CDR2 is YFSETQ in the germline V gene. The CDR3 region has the DNA TGCGCCAGCTCCGATCTCCGGGACAGCTATGGCTACACCTTC. This gives the protein CASSDLRDSYGYTF. The variable domain in full, completed from reference TRBV5-1 and TRBJ1-2, reads KAGVTQTPRYLIKTRGQQVTLSCSPISGHRSVSWYQQTPGQGLQFLFEYFSETQRNKGNFPGRFSGRQFSNSRSEMNVSTLELGDSALYLCASSDLRDSYGYTFGSGTRLTVV.

V gene TRBV5-1 combines with J gene TRBJ1-1, with TRBD1 identical over 7 bases. This CDR3 comprises 15 residues. Germline values: CDR1 SGHRS, CDR2 YFSETQ. The trim removed 4 bases at V and 1 base at J, leaving 7 bases unmatched. As DNA, the CDR3 is TGCGCCAGCAGCCTTGACAGGGCCGCGAACACTGAAGCTTTCTTT. Translating it yields CASSLDRAANTEAFF.

The J gene is TRBJ2-3, the V gene TRBV2, with 8 bases lining up with TRBD1. Germline loops: CDR1 SNHLY, CDR2 FYNNEI. The CDR3 contains 15 residues. The V segment lost 2 bases and the J segment 2 bases; nucleotides outside the gene matches: 3. The CDR3 nucleotides are TGTGCCAGCAGTGAAAGGGGACAGGACACAGATACGCAGTATTTT. Translated, it gives CASSERGQDTDTQYF. Complete variable domain (other parts from reference TRBV2 and TRBJ2-3): EPEVTQTPSHQVTQMGQEVILRCVPISNHLYFYWYRQILGQKVEFLVSFYNNEISEKSEIFDDQFSVERPDGSNFTLKIRSTKLEDSAMYFCASSERGQDTDTQYFGPGTRLTVL.

J is TRBJ1-2 and V is TRBV30; D gene unclear. V shed 0 bases and J shed 4 bases, with 15 bases lying between them. The CDR3 totals 15 residues. Germline V gene lookup returns CDR1 GTSNPN and CDR2 SVGIG (reference sequence). The CDR3 DNA reads as TGTGCCTGGAGTGTACCGAGAGGGCAGACCTATGGCTACACCTTC. It yields the protein CAWSVPRGQTYGYTF.

The chain recombines TRBV6-5 with TRBJ2-7; D is perhaps TRBD1 (6 bases). Per germline, CDR1 MNHEY and CDR2 SVGAGI. Trimming took 6 bases from V and 4 from J, leaving 16 bases between them. The length of the CDR3 is 14 residues. This CDR3 is CASSPQGFNYEQYF. The CDR3 DNA is TGTGCCAGCAGCCCACAGGGTTTTAATTACGAGCAGTACTTC.

CDR3 sequence: CASSWGGASNQPQHF. The DNA for the CDR3 is TGTGCCAGCAGCTGGGGGGGGGCGAGCAATCAGCCCCAGCATTTT. The chain carries TRBV7-8 and TRBJ1-5, with D perhaps TRBD1 (6 bases). Trimming cost V 4 bases and J 1 base, with 11 bases left between them. Germline V CDR1 and CDR2: SGHVS, FQNEAQ. This CDR3 has 15 amino acids. The whole variable domain, filled in from reference TRBV7-8 and TRBJ1-5, reads GAGVSQSPRYKVAKRGQDVALRCDPISGHVSLFWYQQALGQGPEFLTYFQNEAQLDKSGLPSDRFFAERPEGSVSTLKIQRTQQEDSAVYLCASSWGGASNQPQHFGDGTRLSIL.

Written as DNA, the CDR3 is TGTGCCAGCAGCTTCGAGGGACCCCAGCATTTT. Encoded protein: CASSFEGPQHF. The chain is built from TRBV7-2 and TRBJ1-5; no definite D call. V lost 3 bases and J lost 10, with 7 bases in between. The CDR3 sequence is 11 residues long. Germline V CDR1 and CDR2: SGHTA, FQGNSA.

This rearrangement joins TRBV9 to TRBJ1-2, with 9 nucleotides matching TRBD1. V trimming: 0 bases; J trimming: 7 bases; junction bases outside the gene matches: 4. This CDR3 is 14 amino acids long. Germline V gene sequence: CDR1 SGDLS, CDR2 YYNGEE. As DNA, the CDR3 is TGTGCCAGCAGCGTAGGACAGGGGGGAGGTGGCTACACCTTC. Its protein product is CASSVGQGGGGYTF.

The chain recombines TRBV6-1 with TRBJ2-3, with 7 bases matching TRBD2. The CDR3 is 14 amino acids. Germline loops: CDR1 MNHNS, CDR2 SASEGT. With V trimmed by 6 bases and J by 2 bases, 5 bases remained unmatched. The CDR3 region is CASSMSGTTDTQYF. CDR3 DNA: TGTGCCAGCAGCATGAGCGGGACCACAGATACGCAGTATTTT.

This clone was detected only a few times. The chain combines TRBV6-1 with TRBJ2-7; 7 bases fit TRBD1. The germline gives CDR1 MNHNS, CDR2 SASEGT. The CDR3 contains 15 residues. Trimming removed 1 base from V and 2 bases from J; junction bases left unmatched: 5. CDR3 loop: CASSEVGQGAYEQYF. The CDR3 DNA reads as TGTGCCAGCAGTGAAGTAGGGCAGGGGGCCTACGAGCAGTACTTC.

The genes are TRBV7-2 and TRBJ2-3, with D uncertain. The V end was cut by 3 bases, the J end by 2 bases, with 0 bases between. This CDR3 spans 11 amino acids. Germline loops: CDR1 SGHTA, CDR2 FQGNSA. CDR3 amino acids: CASSFTDTQYF. In nucleotides, the CDR3 is TGTGCCAGCAGCTTCACAGATACGCAGTATTTT. Full variable domain (remainder filled in from reference TRBV7-2 and TRBJ2-3): GAGVSQSPSNKVTEKGKDVELRCDPISGHTALYWYRQSLGQGLEFLIYFQGNSAPDKSGLPSDRFSAERTGGSVSTLTIQRTQQEDSAVYLCASSFTDTQYFGPGTRLTVL.

The chain combines TRBV6-5 with TRBJ2-1, with 7 bases identical to TRBD2. Germline loops: CDR1 MNHEY, CDR2 SVGAGI. This CDR3 comprises 14 residues. J lost 4 bases, V lost 6 bases, and 6 bases had no gene match. The CDR3 DNA follows: TGTGCCAGCAGCATCCTAGCGGCTTACAATGAGCAGTTCTTC. Translating it yields CASSILAAYNEQFF.